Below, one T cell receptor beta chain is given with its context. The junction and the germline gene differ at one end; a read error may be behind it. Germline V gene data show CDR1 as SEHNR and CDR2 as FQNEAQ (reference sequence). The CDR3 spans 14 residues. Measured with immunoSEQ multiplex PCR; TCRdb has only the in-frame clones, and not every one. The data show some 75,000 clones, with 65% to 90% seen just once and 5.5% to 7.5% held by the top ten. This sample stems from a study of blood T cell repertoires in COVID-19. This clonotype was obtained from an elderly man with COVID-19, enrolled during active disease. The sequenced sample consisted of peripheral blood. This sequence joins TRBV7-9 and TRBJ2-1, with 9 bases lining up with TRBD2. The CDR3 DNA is TGTGCCAGCACCTTAAGGACTAGCGATAGTGAGCAGTTCTTC. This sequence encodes CASTLRTSDSEQFF.